This T cell receptor (beta chain) was profiled in a study of CD8+ T cells in alopecia areata. Study observations and caveats: Lesional scalp, notably in alopecia totalis/universalis, had clonality above that of normal scalp.

Sequencing templates came from extracted RNA that was reverse transcribed into cDNA. Produced via immunoSEQ multiplex PCR; TCRdb's table is partial and in-frame only. There are almost 250,000 clones in the sample; about 68% occur only once, and approximately 1.2% lies in the top ten. Looked up from germline, CDR1 is MGHDK and CDR2 is SYGVNS. The V end was cut by 2 bases, the J end by 0 bases, with 5 bases between. The CDR3 is made up of 13 amino acids. As to this clone: The antigen remains unidentified.

The sequencing used CD4+ T cells sorted from blood, collected at week 0. This TCR derives from a human donor with alopecia areata. The chain uses TRBV25-1 and TRBJ2-7; D not certain. The CDR3 nucleotides read TGTGCCAGCAGTGAACTGGGCTCCTACGAGCAGTACTTC. Translated, it gives CASSELGSYEQYF.